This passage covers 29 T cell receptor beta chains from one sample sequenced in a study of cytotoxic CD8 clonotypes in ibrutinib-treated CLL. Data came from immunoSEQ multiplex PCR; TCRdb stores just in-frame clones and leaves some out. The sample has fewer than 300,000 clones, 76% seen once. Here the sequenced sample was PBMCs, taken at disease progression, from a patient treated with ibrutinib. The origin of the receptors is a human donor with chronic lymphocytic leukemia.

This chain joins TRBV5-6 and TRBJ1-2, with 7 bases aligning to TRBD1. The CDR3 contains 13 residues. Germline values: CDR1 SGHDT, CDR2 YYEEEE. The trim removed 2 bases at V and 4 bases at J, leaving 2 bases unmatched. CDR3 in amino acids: CASSLTGAYGYTF. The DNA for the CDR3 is TGTGCCAGCAGCTTAACAGGGGCCTATGGCTACACCTTC.

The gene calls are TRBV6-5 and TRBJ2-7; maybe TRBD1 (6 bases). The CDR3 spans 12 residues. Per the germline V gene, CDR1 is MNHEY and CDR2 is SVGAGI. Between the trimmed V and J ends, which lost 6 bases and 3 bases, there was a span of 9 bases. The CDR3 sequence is CASRTQGYEQYF. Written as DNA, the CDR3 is TGTGCCAGCAGGACACAGGGCTACGAGCAGTACTTC.

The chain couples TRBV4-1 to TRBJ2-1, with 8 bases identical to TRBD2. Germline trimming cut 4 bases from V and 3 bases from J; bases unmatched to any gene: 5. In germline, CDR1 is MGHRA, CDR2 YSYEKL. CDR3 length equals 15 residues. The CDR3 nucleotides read TGCGCCAGCAGCCTACCGGGACTAGGCTACAATGAGCAGTTCTTC. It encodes CASSLPGLGYNEQFF.

Here the CDR3 DNA reads TGTGCCAGCAGCTTGGCTCGGCGGCAGTTCTTC. Protein: CASSLARRQFF. This chain links TRBV5-6 with TRBJ2-1; D call uncertain. V was trimmed by 0 bases and J by 12 bases, leaving 7 bases between them. Germline V gives CDR1 SGHDT, CDR2 YYEEEE. The CDR3 sequence is 11 residues long.

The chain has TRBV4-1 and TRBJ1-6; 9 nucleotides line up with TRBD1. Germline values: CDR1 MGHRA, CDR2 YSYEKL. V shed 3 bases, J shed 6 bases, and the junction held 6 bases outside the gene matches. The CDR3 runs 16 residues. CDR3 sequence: CASSHPYRGRNSPLHF. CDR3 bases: TGCGCCAGCAGCCACCCCTACAGGGGGCGTAATTCACCCCTCCACTTT.

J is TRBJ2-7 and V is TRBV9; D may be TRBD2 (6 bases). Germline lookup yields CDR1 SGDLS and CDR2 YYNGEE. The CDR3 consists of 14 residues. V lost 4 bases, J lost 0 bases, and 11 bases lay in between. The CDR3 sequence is CASSRSGFSYEQYF. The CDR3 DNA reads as TGTGCCAGCAGCCGCAGCGGGTTCTCCTACGAGCAGTACTTC.

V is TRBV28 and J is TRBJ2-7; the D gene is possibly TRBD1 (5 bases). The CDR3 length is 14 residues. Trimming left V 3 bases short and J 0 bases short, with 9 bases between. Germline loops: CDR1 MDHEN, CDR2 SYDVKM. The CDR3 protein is CASSFEGDSYEQYF. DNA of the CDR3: TGTGCCAGCAGTTTCGAAGGGGACTCCTACGAGCAGTACTTC.

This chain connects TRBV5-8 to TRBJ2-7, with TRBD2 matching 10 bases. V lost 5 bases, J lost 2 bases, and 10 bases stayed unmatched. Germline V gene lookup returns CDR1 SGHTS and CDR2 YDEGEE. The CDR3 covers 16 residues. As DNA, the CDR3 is TGTGCCAGCAGGGGCTTAGCGGGGGGCCCCACCTACGAGCAGTACTTC. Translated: CASRGLAGGPTYEQYF. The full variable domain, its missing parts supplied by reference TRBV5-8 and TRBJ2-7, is EAGVTQSPTHLIKTRGQQATLRCSPISGHTSVYWYQQALGLGLQFLLWYDEGEERNRGNFPPRFSGRQFPNYSSELNVNALELEDSALYLCASRGLAGGPTYEQYFGPGTRLTVT.

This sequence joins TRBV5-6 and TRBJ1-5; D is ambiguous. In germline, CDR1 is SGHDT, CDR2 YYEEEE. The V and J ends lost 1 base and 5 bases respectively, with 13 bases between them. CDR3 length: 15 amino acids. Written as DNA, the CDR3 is TGTGCCAGCAGCTTGCTAGGTAGGTGGGATCAGCCCCAGCATTTT. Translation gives CASSLLGRWDQPQHF.

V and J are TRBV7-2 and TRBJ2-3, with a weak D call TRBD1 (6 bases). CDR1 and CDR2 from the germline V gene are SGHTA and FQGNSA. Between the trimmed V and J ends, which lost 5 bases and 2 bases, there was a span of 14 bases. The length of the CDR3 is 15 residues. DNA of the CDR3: TGTGCCAGCAGCCCAACGGGACATTACACAGATACGCAGTATTTT. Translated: CASSPTGHYTDTQYF. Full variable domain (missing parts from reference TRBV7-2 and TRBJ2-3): GAGVSQSPSNKVTEKGKDVELRCDPISGHTALYWYRQSLGQGLEFLIYFQGNSAPDKSGLPSDRFSAERTGGSVSTLTIQRTQQEDSAVYLCASSPTGHYTDTQYFGPGTRLTVL.

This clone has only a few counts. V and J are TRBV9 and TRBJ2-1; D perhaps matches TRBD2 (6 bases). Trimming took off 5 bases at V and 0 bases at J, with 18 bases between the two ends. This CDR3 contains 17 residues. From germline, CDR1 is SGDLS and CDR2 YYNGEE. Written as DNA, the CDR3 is TGTGCCAGCAGGCGGCAAGCGGGCTGGAGCTCCTACAATGAGCAGTTCTTC. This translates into CASRRQAGWSSYNEQFF.

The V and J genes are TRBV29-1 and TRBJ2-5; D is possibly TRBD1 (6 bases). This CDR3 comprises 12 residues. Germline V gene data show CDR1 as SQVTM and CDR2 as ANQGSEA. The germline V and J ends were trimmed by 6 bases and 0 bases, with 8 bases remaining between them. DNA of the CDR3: TGCAGCGTGGGACACGACCAAGAGACCCAGTACTTC. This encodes CSVGHDQETQYF.

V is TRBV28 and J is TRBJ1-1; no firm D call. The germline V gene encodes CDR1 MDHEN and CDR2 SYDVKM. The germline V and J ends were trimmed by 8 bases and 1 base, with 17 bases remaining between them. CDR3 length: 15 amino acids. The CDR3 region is CASQRAGWANTEAFF. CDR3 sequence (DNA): TGTGCCAGCCAACGTGCTGGGTGGGCGAACACTGAAGCTTTCTTT.

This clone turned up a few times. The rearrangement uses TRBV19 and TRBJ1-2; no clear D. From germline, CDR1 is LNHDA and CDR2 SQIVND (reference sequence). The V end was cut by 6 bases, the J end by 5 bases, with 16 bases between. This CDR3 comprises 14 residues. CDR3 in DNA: TGTGCCAGTAGGCCAAGGATCGGAAAGTATGGCTACACCTTC. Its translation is CASRPRIGKYGYTF.

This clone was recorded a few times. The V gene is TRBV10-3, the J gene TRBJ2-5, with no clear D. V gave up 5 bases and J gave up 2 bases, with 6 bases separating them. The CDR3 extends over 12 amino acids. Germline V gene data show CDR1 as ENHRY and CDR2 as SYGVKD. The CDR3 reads CAISHDQETQYF. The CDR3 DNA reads TGTGCCATCAGTCACGATCAAGAGACCCAGTACTTC.

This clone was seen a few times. The CDR3: CASRASDTQYF. In nucleotides, the CDR3 is TGTGCCAGCAGGGCGTCAGATACGCAGTATTTT. The chain employs TRBV28 and TRBJ2-3, with D unresolved. The CDR3 runs 11 residues. Germline assignment: CDR1 MDHEN and CDR2 SYDVKM. Deletions cut 6 bases from V and 4 bases from J, with 5 bases between. Together with reference TRBV28 and TRBJ2-3, the CDR3 gives the full variable domain: DVKVTQSSRYLVKRTGEKVFLECVQDMDHENMFWYRQDPGLGLRLIYFSYDVKMKEKGDIPEGYSVSREKKERFSLILESASTNQTSMYLCASRASDTQYFGPGTRLTVL.

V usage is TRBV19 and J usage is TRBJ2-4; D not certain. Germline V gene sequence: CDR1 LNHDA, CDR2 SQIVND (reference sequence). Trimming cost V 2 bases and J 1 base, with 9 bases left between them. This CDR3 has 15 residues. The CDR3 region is CASSIFAAAKNIQYF. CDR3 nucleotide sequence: TGTGCCAGTAGTATATTCGCAGCGGCCAAAAACATTCAGTACTTC. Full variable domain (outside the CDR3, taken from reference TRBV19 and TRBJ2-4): DGGITQSPKYLFRKEGQNVTLSCEQNLNHDAMYWYRQDPGQGLRLIYYSQIVNDFQKGDIAEGYSVSREKKESFPLTVTSAQKNPTAFYLCASSIFAAAKNIQYFGAGTRLSVL.

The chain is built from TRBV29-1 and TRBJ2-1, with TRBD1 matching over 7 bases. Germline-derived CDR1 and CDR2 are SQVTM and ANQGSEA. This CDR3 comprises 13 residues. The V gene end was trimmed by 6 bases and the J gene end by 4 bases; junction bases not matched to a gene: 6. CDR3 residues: CSVDPRGYNEQFF. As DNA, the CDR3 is TGCAGCGTAGACCCCAGGGGGTACAATGAGCAGTTCTTC.

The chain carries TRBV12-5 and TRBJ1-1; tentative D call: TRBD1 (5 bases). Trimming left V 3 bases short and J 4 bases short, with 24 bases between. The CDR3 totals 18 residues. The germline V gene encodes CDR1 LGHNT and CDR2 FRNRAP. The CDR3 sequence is CASGFPPKFRASATEAFF. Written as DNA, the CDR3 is TGTGCTAGTGGTTTCCCCCCCAAATTCAGGGCCTCCGCCACTGAAGCTTTCTTT.

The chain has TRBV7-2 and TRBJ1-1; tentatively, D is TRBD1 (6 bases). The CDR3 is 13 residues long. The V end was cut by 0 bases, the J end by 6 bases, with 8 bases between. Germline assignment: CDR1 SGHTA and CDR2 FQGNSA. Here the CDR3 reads CASSLARGAEAFF. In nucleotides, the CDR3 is TGTGCCAGCAGCTTAGCGAGGGGGGCTGAAGCTTTCTTT.

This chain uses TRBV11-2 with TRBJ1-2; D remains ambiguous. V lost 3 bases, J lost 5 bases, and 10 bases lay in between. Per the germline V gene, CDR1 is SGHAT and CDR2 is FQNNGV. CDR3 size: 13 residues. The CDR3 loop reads CASSFWTGYGYTF. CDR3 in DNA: TGTGCCAGCAGCTTTTGGACGGGTTATGGCTACACCTTC.

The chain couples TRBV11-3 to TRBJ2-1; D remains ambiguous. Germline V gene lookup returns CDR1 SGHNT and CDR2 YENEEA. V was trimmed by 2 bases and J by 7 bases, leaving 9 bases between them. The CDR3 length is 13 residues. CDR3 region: CASSLRSGNEQFF. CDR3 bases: TGTGCCAGCAGCTTAAGGTCCGGGAATGAGCAGTTCTTC.

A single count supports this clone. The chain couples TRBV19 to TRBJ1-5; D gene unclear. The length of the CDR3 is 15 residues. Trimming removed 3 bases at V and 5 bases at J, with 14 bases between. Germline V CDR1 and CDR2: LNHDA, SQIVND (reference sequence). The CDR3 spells CASSMQMGFYQPQHF. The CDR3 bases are TGTGCCAGTAGTATGCAGATGGGTTTCTATCAGCCCCAGCATTTT.

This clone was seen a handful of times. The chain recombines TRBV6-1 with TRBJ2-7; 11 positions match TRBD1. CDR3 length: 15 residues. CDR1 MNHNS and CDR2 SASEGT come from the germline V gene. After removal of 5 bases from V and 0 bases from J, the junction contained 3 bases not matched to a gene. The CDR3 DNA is TGTGCCAGCAGTTTGGACAGGGGGCACTCCTACGAGCAGTACTTC. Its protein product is CASSLDRGHSYEQYF.

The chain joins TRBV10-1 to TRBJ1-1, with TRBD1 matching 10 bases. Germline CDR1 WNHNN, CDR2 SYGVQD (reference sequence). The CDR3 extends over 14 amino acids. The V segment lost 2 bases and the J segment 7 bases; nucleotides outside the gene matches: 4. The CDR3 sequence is CASSEGTGESEAFF. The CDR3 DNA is TGCGCCAGCAGTGAGGGGACAGGGGAGAGTGAAGCTTTCTTT.

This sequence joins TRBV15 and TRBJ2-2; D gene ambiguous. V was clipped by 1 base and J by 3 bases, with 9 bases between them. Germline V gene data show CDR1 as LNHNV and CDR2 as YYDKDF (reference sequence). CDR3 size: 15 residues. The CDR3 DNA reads TGTGCCACCAGCAGAGTTGACATATACACCGGGGAGCTGTTTTTT. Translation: CATSRVDIYTGELFF.

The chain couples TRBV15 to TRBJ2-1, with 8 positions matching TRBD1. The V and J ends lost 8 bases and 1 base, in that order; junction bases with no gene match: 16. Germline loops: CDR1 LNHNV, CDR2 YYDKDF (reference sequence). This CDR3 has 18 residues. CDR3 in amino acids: CATELRQGYPYSYNEQFF. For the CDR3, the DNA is TGTGCCACCGAGCTTAGACAGGGGTACCCCTATTCCTACAATGAGCAGTTCTTC.

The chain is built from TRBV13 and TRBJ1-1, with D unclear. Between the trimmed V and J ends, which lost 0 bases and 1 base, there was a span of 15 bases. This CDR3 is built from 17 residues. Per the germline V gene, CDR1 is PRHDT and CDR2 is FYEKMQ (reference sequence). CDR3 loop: CASSLGGNIGGNTEAFF. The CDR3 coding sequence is TGTGCCAGCAGCTTAGGGGGCAACATCGGAGGGAACACTGAAGCTTTCTTT.

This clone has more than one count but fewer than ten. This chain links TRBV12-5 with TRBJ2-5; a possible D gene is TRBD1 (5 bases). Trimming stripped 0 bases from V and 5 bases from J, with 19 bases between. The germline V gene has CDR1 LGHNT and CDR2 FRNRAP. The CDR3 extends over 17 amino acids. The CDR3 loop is CASGLVVMGMKGETQYF. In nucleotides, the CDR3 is TGTGCTAGTGGTTTGGTAGTAATGGGGATGAAGGGGGAGACCCAGTACTTC.